The rows below give T cell receptor beta chains drawn from one sample of a study of blood T cells in healthy people across ages. TCRdb used MiXCR to reprocess the 5' RACE reads, holding one entry per CDR3 protein. The sample has roughly 720,000 distinct CDR3 sequences, 50% to 65% seen once; the top ten hold about 38%. Input material: blood. The receptors shown here come from a man aged 80 or over in good health. Each CDR3 is given with its conserved first and last residue.

>TRBV18
CASSQLGGNSPLHF
>TRBV7-2
CASRLQKTSGYEQYF
>TRBV4-2
CASSQEPLASGSYEQYF
>TRBV18
CASSLYSGTGREQYF
>TRBV20-1
CSGRTPGPLGYTF
>TRBV20-1
CSARRQGANEQYF
>TRBV24-1
CATSAGLAGAYEQYF
>TRBV28
CASSSLGRTDTQYF
>TRBV15
CAASRDRGPVAQYF
>TRBV20-1
CSATETGGTDTQYF
>TRBV29-1
CSVVGRGVPETQYF